This TCR beta chain appears in the sequencing data of a study of control samples from healthy donors and cancer patients (dated by TCRdb to 2019 to 2021). Notes on this clone: Its antigen remains unidentified. Base qualities were left out, and no much larger clone turns up one base away.

Receptor amplification or capture employed the immunoSEQ multiplex PCR assay. Here the immuneACCESS table is served through TCRdb, limited to in-frame sequences with V and J called. Missing clones are a known gap in these copies; in checked studies unresolved V genes cover under half, and the rest lacks a known reason. The sample has approximately 99,000 clones on record, 82% of them singletons. The ten largest clonotypes hold approximately 7% of the sample. From cysteine to phenylalanine, the CDR3 is 15 amino acids long. Only CDR3 DNA is held: 45 bases, read in frame from base 1. Based on the germline V gene, the CDR1 and CDR2 sequences are SGHRS and YFSETQ. V and J lose 0 bases and 9 bases, and a span of 16 bases separates them.

Sequencing input: blood. The TCR originated in a man in his late teens or twenties in good health. The V gene is TRBV5-1 and the J gene is TRBJ2-1; the D gene is tentatively TRBD1 or TRBD2, each matching 5 bases. The sequenced DNA: TGCGCCAGCAGCTTGGCCGGGGTTGGGGCGGGTGAGCAGTTCTTC. It translates to CASSLAGVGAGEQFF.